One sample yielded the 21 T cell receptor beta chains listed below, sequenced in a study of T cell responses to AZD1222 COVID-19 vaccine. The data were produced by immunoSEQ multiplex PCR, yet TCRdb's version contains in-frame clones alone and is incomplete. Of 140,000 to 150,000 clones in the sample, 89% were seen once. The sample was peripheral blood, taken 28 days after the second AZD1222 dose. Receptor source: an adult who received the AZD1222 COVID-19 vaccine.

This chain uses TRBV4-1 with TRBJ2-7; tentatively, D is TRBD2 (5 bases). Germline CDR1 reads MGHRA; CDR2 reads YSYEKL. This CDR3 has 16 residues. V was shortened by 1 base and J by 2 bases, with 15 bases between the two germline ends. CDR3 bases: TGCGCCAGCAGCCAAGTAGCCGGCGGGCCGACCTACGAGCAGTACTTC. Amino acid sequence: CASSQVAGGPTYEQYF.

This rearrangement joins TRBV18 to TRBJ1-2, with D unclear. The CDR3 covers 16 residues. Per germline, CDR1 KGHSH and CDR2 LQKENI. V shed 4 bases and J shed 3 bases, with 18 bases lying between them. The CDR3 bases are TGTGCCAGCTCACTTCCTCGGGCGCCCTGGGACTATGGCTACACCTTC. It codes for CASSLPRAPWDYGYTF.

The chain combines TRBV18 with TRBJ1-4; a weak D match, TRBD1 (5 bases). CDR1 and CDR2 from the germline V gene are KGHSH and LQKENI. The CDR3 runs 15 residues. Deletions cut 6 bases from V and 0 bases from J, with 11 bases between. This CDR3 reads CASSPRQSTNEKLFF. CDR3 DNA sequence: TGTGCCAGCTCCCCCCGACAGTCAACTAATGAAAAACTGTTTTTT.

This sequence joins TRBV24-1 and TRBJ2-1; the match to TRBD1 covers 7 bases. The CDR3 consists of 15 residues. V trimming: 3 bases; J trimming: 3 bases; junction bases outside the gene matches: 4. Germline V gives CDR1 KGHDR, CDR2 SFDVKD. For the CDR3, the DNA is TGTGCCACCAGTGATGGTGGACAGGACTACAATGAGCAGTTCTTC. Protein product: CATSDGGQDYNEQFF.

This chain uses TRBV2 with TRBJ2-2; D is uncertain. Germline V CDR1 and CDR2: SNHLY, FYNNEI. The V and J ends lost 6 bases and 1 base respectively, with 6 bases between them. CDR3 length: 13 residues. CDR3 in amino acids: CASRVLNTGELFF. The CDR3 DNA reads TGTGCCAGCAGAGTTTTGAACACCGGGGAGCTGTTTTTT.

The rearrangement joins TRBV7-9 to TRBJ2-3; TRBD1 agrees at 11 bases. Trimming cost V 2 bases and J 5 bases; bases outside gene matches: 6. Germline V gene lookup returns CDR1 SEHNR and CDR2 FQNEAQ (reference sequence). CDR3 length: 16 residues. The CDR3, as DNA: TGTGCCAGCAGCTTAACCGGACAGGGGGCGGGAGATACGCAGTATTTT. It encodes CASSLTGQGAGDTQYF.

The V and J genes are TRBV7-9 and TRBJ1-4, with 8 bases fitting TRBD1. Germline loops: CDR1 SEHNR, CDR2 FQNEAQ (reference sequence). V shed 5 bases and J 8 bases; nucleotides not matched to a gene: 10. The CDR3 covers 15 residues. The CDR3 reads CASSGRTGRREKLFF. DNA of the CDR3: TGTGCCAGCAGCGGACGGACAGGGCGGCGGGAAAAACTGTTTTTT.

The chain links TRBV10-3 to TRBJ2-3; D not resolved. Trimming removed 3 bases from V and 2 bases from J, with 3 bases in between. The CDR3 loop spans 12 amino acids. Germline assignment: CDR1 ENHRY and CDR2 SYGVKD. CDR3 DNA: TGTGCCATCAGTGAATCCACAGATACGCAGTATTTT. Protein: CAISESTDTQYF.

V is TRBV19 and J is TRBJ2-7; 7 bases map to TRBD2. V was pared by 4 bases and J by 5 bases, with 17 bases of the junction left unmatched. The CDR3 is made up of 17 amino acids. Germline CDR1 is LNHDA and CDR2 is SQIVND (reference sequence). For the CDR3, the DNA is TGTGCCAGTAGTAGTGCAGGAGCGGGGATTCCGTCCGACGAGCAGTACTTC. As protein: CASSSAGAGIPSDEQYF.

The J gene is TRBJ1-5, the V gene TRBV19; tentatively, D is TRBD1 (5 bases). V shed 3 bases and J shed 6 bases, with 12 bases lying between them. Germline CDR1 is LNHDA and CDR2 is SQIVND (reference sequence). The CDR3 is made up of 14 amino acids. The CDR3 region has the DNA TGTGCCAGTAGTATGGCGGGGGAGAGTCAGCCCCAGCATTTT. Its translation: CASSMAGESQPQHF.

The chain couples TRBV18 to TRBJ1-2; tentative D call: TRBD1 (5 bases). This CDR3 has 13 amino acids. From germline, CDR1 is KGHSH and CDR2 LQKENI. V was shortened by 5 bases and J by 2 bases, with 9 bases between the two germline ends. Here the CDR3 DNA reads TGTGCCAGCTCAGGGGCCGGAAACTATGGCTACACCTTC. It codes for CASSGAGNYGYTF.

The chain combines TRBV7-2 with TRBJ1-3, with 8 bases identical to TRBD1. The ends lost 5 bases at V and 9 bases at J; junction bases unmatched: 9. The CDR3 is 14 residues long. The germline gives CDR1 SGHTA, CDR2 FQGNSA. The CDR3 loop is CASSAGQGSGTIYF. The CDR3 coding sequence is TGTGCCAGCAGCGCAGGACAGGGATCGGGCACCATATATTTT.

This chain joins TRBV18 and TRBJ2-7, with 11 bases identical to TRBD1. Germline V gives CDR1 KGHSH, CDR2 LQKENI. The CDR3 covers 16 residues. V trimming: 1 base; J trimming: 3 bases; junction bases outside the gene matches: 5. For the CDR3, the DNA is TGTGCCAGCTCACCACGGGGACAGGGGGTAATCTACGAGCAGTACTTC. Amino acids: CASSPRGQGVIYEQYF.

The CDR3 DNA reads TGCGCCAGCAGCCCCCTCGGGACGGGAGAGGAGGAGACCCAGTACTTC. Translation gives CASSPLGTGEEETQYF. V and J are TRBV4-3 and TRBJ2-5, with D perhaps TRBD2 (6 bases). Germline-derived CDR1 and CDR2 are LGHNA and YSLEER. Deletions cut 4 bases from V and 5 bases from J, with 20 bases between. This CDR3 spans 16 amino acids.

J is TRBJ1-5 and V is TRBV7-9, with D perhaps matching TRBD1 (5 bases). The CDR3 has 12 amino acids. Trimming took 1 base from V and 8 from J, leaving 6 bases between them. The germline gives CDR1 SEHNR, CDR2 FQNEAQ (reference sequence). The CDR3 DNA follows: TGTGCCAGCAGCTTAGAGGGGAAGCCCCAGCATTTT. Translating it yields CASSLEGKPQHF.

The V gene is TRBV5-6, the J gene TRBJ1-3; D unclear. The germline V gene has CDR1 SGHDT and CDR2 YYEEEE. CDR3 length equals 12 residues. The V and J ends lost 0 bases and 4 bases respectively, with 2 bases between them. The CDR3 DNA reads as TGTGCCAGCAGCTTGGGAGGAAACACCATATATTTT. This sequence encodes CASSLGGNTIYF.

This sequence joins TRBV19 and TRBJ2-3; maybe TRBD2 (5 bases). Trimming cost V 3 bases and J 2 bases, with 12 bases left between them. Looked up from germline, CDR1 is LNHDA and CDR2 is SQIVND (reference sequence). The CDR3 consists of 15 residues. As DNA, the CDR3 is TGTGCCAGTAGTATCGGTCTAGCCGTCACAGATACGCAGTATTTT. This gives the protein CASSIGLAVTDTQYF.

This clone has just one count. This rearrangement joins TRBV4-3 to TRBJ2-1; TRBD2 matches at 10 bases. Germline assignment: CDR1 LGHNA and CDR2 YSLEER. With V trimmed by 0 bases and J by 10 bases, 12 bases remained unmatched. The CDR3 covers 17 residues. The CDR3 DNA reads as TGCGCCAGCAGCCAAGATCGAGCGGGAGGGATAACCGGGGAGCAGTTCTTC. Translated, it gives CASSQDRAGGITGEQFF.

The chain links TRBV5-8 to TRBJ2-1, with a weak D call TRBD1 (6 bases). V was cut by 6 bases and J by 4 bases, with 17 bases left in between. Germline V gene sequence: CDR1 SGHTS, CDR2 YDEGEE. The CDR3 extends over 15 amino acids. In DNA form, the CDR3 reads TGTGCCAGCACCTTAACAGGGTATTTTTACAATGAGCAGTTCTTC. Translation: CASTLTGYFYNEQFF.

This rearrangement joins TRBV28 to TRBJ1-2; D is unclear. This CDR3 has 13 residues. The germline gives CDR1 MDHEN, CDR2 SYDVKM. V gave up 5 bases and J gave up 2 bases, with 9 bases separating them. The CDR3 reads CASSPVGNYGYTF. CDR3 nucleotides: TGTGCCAGCAGTCCAGTGGGAAACTATGGCTACACCTTC.

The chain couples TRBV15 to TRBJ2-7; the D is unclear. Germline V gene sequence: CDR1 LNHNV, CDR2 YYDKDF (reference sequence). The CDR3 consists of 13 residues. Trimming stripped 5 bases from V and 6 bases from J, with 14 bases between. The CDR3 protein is CATSSSGSGEQYF. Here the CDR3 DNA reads TGTGCCACCAGCTCCTCTGGGTCGGGCGAGCAGTACTTC.